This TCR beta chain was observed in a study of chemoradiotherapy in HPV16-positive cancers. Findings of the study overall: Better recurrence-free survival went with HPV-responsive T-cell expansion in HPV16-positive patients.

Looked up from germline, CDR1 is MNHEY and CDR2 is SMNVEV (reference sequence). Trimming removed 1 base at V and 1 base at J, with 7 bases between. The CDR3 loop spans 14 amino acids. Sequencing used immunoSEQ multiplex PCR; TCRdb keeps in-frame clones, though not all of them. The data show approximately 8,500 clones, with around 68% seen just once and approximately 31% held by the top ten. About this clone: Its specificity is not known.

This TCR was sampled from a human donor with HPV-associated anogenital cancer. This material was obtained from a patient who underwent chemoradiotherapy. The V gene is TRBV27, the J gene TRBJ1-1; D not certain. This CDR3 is CASSLLSGNTEAFF. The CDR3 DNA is TGTGCCAGCAGTTTATTGTCAGGGAACACTGAAGCTTTCTTT.